Listed below are T cell receptor beta chains from one sample, sequenced in a study of blood T cell repertoires in COVID-19. The table came from immunoSEQ multiplex PCR; TCRdb's copy has only in-frame clones and leaves some out. The sample has about 73,000 clones, 65% to 85% seen once. The sequenced sample was peripheral blood. The receptors derive from a man between 45 and 60 years old with active COVID-19. CDR3s include the opening cysteine and the closing phenylalanine or tryptophan. D genes are given only for firm matches. The size entry is marked missing in some rows and otherwise reads once, few, many or a size class.

>TRBV5-1|once|TRBJ2-3|TRBD2
CASSQGLAGGTDTQYF
TGCGCCAGCAGCCAGGGACTAGCGGGGGGCACAGATACGCAGTATTTT
>TRBV3-1/TRBV3-2|NA|TRBJ2-3|NA
CASSRQDRQVATQYF
TGTGCCAGCAGCCGACAGGACCGACAGGTCGCTACGCAGTATTTT
>TRBV2|NA|TRBJ2-3|TRBD1
CASSEYRGGDTQYF
TGTGCCAGCAGTGAGTACAGGGGTGGCGATACGCAGTATTTT
>TRBV2|NA|TRBJ1-5|TRBD1
CASRGQLNQPQHF
TGTGCCAGCAGGGGACAGCTTAATCAGCCCCAGCATTTT
>TRBV4-1|NA|TRBJ1-2|NA
CASSQDGNRNYGYTF
TGCGCCAGCAGCCAAGATGGCAACCGTAACTATGGCTACACCTTC
>TRBV4-1|NA|TRBJ2-7|NA
CASSQFLGLISSYEQYF
TGCGCCAGCAGCCAATTTCTAGGACTCATCAGCTCCTACGAGCAGTACTTC
>TRBV11-3|NA|TRBJ1-1|NA
CASSVGGNTEAFF
TGTGCCAGCAGCGTGGGAGGGAACACTGAAGCTTTCTTT
>TRBV21-1|NA|TRBJ2-3|NA
CASSKPRLKVGYTQYF
TGTGCCAGCAGCAAACCCCGGCTTAAGGTCGGGTATACGCAGTATTTT
>TRBV7-3|NA|TRBJ2-1|NA
CASGPSGTSYNEQFF
TGTGCCAGCGGCCCAAGCGGAACCTCCTACAATGAGCAGTTCTTC
>TRBV12-3/TRBV12-4|NA|TRBJ1-2|NA
CASSLAGGGGYTF
TGTGCCAGCAGTTTGGCGGGTGGAGGTGGCTACACCTTC
>TRBV19|NA|TRBJ1-1|NA
CASSWTEDTEAFF
TGTGCCAGTAGCTGGACGGAGGACACTGAAGCTTTCTTT
>TRBV7-2|NA|TRBJ1-4|TRBD1
CASSIGDRDRGKLFF
TGTGCCAGCAGCATTGGCGACAGGGATCGGGGAAAACTGTTTTTT
>TRBV24-1|once|TRBJ2-3|TRBD2
CATQGSSGSPDTQYF
TGTGCCACCCAAGGTTCTAGCGGGAGCCCCGATACGCAGTATTTT
>TRBV28|NA|TRBJ1-3|NA
CASSLAAGRRLGNTIYF
TGTGCCAGCTCCCTCGCCGCAGGGAGGAGATTAGGAAACACCATATATTTT
>TRBV14|NA|TRBJ1-4|NA
CASSQPAIRGNEKLFF
TGTGCCAGCAGCCAACCCGCGATTCGGGGTAACGAAAAACTGTTTTTT
>TRBV11-2|NA|TRBJ2-3|NA
CASSSGTDTQYF
TGTGCCAGCAGCTCCGGCACAGATACGCAGTATTTT
>TRBV5-1|NA|TRBJ2-3|NA
CASSFGAATDTQYF
TGCGCCAGCAGCTTTGGGGCAGCCACAGATACGCAGTATTTT
>TRBV2|NA|TRBJ2-5|NA
CASTGYRGGQETQYF
TGTGCCAGCACGGGTTACAGGGGGGGACAAGAGACCCAGTACTTC
>TRBV12-2|NA|TRBJ2-3|NA
CASRSSRTGGTDTQYF
TGTGCAAGTCGCTCCTCTAGGACGGGAGGCACAGATACGCAGTATTTT
>TRBV6-2/TRBV6-3|NA|TRBJ2-5|TRBD1
CASSRGQGWAETQYF
TGTGCCAGCAGTAGAGGACAGGGGTGGGCAGAGACCCAGTACTTC
>TRBV7-3|NA|TRBJ2-1|TRBD2
CASSRLAGVNEQFF
TGTGCCAGCAGCAGACTAGCGGGAGTAAATGAGCAGTTCTTC
>TRBV6-2/TRBV6-3|NA|TRBJ2-3|NA
CASSYVEQSTDTQYF
TGTGCCAGCAGTTACGTGGAACAGAGCACAGATACGCAGTATTTT
>TRBV4-1|NA|TRBJ2-2|NA
CASREGLPRTGELFF
TGCGCCAGCAGGGAGGGACTCCCTCGGACCGGGGAGCTGTTTTTT
>TRBV5-5|NA|TRBJ2-4|NA
CASRSQGGKNIQYF
TGTGCCAGCAGGTCCCAGGGCGGCAAAAACATTCAGTACTTC
>TRBV27|NA|TRBJ2-7|TRBD1
CASPPRQGSYEQYF
TGTGCCAGCCCCCCCCGACAGGGGTCCTACGAGCAGTACTTC